The 2 T cell receptor beta chains below come from one sample, sequenced in a study of lymphopenia after photon versus proton radiotherapy. Sequencing was performed with immunoSEQ multiplex PCR; in TCRdb, only in-frame clones are kept and a portion is missing. The table has 65,000 to 75,000 clones, around 86% seen once. Here the sequenced sample was peripheral blood, taken from a patient treated with proton-based radiotherapy. The receptors stem from a man aged 80 or over with esophageal cancer.

The chain carries TRBV7-9 and TRBJ1-2; D perhaps matches TRBD1 (6 bases). The CDR3 extends over 14 amino acids. With 3 bases removed from V and 6 bases from J, the gap between germline ends came to 14 bases. Germline V CDR1 and CDR2: SEHNR, FQNEAQ (reference sequence). The CDR3 DNA reads TGTGCCAGCAGCTTGCCCTTTTCAGGGGATGGCTACACCTTC. Its protein is CASSLPFSGDGYTF.

The V and J genes are TRBV18 and TRBJ2-1; D unresolved. Between the trimmed V and J ends, which lost 5 bases and 2 bases, there was a span of 4 bases. The CDR3 has 12 residues. In germline, CDR1 is KGHSH, CDR2 LQKENI. The CDR3 DNA reads as TGTGCCAGCTCATGGGCCTACAATGAGCAGTTCTTC. It translates to CASSWAYNEQFF. The full variable domain, with the rest looked up from reference TRBV18 and TRBJ2-1, is NAGVMQNPRHLVRRRGQEARLRCSPMKGHSHVYWYRQLPEEGLKFMVYLQKENIIDESGMPKERFSAEFPKEGPSILRIQQVVRGDSAAYFCASSWAYNEQFFGPGTRLTVL.